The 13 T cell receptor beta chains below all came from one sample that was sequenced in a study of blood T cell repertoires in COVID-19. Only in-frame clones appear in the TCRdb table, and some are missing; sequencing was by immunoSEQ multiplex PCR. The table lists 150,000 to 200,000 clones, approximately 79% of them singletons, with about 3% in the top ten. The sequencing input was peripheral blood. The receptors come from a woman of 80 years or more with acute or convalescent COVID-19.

The CDR3 sequence is CATSVGQGQSEQYF. DNA for the CDR3: TGTGCCACCAGCGTGGGACAGGGACAGTCCGAGCAGTACTTC. The gene calls are TRBV15 and TRBJ2-7; 9 bases are a match to TRBD1. With 5 bases clipped from V and 6 bases from J, the junction kept 8 bases outside the gene matches. The CDR3 sequence is 14 residues long. Germline assignment: CDR1 LNHNV and CDR2 YYDKDF (reference sequence).

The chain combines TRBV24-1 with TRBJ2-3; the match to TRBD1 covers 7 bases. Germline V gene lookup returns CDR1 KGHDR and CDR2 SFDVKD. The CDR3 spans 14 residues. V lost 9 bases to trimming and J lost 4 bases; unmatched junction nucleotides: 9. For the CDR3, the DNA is TGTGCCACCGCCGTTCAGGGGGTAGCAGATACGCAGTATTTT. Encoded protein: CATAVQGVADTQYF.

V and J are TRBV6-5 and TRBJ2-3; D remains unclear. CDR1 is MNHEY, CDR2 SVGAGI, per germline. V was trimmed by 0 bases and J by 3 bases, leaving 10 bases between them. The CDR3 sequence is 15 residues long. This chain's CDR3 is CASSYSPYRTDTQYF. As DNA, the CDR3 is TGTGCCAGCAGTTACTCGCCTTACAGAACAGATACGCAGTATTTT.

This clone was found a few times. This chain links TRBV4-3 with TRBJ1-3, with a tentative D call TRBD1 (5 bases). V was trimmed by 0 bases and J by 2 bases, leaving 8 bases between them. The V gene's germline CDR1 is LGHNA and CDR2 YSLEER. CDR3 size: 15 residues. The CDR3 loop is CASSQEGVTGNTIYF. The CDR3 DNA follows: TGCGCCAGCAGCCAAGAAGGGGTGACTGGAAACACCATATATTTT.

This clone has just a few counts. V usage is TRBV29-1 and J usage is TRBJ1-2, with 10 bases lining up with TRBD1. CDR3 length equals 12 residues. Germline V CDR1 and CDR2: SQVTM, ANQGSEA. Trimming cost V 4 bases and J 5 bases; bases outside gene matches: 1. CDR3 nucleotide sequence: TGCAGCGTTGGACAGGGGGCGTATGGCTACACCTTC. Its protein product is CSVGQGAYGYTF.

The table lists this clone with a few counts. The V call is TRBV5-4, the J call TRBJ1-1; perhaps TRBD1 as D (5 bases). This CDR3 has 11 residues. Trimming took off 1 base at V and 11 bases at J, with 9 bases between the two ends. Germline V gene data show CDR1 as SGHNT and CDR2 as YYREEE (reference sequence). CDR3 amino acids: CASSLQGAAFF. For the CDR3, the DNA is TGTGCCAGCAGCTTGCAGGGCGCGGCTTTCTTT.

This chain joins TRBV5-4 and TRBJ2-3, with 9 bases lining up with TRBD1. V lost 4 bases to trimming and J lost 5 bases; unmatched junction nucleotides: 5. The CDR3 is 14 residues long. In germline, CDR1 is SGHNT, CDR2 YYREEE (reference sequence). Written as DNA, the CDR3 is TGTGCCAGCAGCCCTCGACAGGGGGGAGATACGCAGTATTTT. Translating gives CASSPRQGGDTQYF.

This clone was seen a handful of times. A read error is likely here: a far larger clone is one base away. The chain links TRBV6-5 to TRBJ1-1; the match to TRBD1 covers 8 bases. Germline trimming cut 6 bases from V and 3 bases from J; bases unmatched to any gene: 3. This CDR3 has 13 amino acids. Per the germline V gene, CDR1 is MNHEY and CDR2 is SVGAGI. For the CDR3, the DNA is TGTGCCAGCAGCTTACAGGGGGACACTGAAGCTTTCTTT. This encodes CASSLQGDTEAFF.

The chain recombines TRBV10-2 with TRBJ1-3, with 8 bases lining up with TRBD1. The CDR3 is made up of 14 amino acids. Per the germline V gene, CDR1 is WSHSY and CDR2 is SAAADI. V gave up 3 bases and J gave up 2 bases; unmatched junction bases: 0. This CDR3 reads CASSEQGAGNTIYF. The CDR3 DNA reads TGCGCCAGCAGTGAACAGGGGGCTGGAAACACCATATATTTT.

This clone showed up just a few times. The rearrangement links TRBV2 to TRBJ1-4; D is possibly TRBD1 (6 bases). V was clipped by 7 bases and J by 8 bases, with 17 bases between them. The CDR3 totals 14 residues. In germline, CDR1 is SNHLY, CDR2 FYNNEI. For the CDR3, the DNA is TGTGCCAGCAAAGGACAGTCCGGATACGAAAAACTGTTTTTT. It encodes CASKGQSGYEKLFF. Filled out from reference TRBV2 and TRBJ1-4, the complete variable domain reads EPEVTQTPSHQVTQMGQEVILRCVPISNHLYFYWYRQILGQKVEFLVSFYNNEISEKSEIFDDQFSVERPDGSNFTLKIRSTKLEDSAMYFCASKGQSGYEKLFFGSGTQLSVL.

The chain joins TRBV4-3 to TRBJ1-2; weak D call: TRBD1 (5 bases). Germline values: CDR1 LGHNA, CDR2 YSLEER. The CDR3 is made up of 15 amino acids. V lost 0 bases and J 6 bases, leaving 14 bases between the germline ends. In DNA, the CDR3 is TGCGCCAGCAGCCAAGAATCTCCAGGGTTCAATGGCTACACCTTC. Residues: CASSQESPGFNGYTF.

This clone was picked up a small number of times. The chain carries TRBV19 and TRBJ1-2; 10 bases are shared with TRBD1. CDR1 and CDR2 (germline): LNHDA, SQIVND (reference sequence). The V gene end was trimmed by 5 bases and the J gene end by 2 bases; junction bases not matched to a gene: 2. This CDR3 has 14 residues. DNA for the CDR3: TGTGCCAGTAGTTCGGGACAGGGGAACTATGGCTACACCTTC. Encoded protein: CASSSGQGNYGYTF. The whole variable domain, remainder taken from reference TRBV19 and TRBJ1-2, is DGGITQSPKYLFRKEGQNVTLSCEQNLNHDAMYWYRQDPGQGLRLIYYSQIVNDFQKGDIAEGYSVSREKKESFPLTVTSAQKNPTAFYLCASSSGQGNYGYTFGSGTRLTVV.

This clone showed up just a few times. In DNA form, the CDR3 reads TGCGCCAGCAGCTGGTCTTCACAATCTAACTATGGCTACACCTTC. This translates into CASSWSSQSNYGYTF. The chain links TRBV5-1 to TRBJ1-2; unclear D gene. The germline V gene encodes CDR1 SGHRS and CDR2 YFSETQ. V was shortened by 3 bases and J by 0 bases, with 12 bases between the two germline ends. The CDR3 totals 15 residues.